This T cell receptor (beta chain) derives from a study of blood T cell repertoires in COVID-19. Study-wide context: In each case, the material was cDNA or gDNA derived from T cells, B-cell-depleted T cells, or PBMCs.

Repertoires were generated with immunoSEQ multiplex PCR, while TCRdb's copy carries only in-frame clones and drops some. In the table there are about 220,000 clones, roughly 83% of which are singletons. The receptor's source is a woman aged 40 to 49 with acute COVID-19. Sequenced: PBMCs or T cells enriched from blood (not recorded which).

CDR3 sequence: CSASSRRNQPQHF. As DNA, the CDR3 is TGCAGTGCCAGTAGTCGCAGAAATCAGCCCCAGCATTTT. The chain combines TRBV20-1 with TRBJ1-5, with D unresolved. Germline V gene data show CDR1 as DFQATT and CDR2 as SNEGSKA (reference sequence). The CDR3 length is 13 residues. V was cut by 6 bases and J by 4 bases, with 13 bases left in between.